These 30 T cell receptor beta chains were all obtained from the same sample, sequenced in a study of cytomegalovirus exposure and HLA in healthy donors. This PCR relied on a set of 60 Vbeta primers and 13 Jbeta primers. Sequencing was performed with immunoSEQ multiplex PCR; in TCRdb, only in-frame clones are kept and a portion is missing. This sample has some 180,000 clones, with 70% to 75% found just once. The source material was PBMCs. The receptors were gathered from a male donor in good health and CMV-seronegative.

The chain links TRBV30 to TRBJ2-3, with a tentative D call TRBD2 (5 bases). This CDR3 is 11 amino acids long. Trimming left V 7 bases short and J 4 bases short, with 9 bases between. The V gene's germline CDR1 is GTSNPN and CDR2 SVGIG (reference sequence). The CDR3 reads CAFSGADTQYF. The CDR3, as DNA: TGTGCCTTCTCCGGGGCAGATACGCAGTATTTT.

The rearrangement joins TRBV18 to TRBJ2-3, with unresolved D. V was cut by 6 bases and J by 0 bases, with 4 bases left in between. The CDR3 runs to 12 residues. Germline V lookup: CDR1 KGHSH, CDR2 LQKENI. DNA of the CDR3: TGTGCCAGCTCCGGGAGCACAGATACGCAGTATTTT. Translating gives CASSGSTDTQYF.

The DNA for the CDR3 is TGTGCCAGCAGTTACTCGGTAGGAGGGTTACGTGTTACGCAGTATTTT. Translated, it gives CASSYSVGGLRVTQYF. The gene calls are TRBV6-5 and TRBJ2-3; TRBD2 might be the D (6 bases). Trimming cost V 0 bases and J 8 bases, with 18 bases left between them. Germline V gene data show CDR1 as MNHEY and CDR2 as SVGAGI. This CDR3 has 16 amino acids.

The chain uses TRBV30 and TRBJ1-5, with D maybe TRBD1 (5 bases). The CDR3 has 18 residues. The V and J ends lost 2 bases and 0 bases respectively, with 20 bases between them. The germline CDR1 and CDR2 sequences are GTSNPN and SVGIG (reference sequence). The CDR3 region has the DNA TGTGCCTGGAGTCCACGGGCAGGGCTGTCGCATAGCAATCAGCCCCAGCATTTT. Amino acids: CAWSPRAGLSHSNQPQHF.

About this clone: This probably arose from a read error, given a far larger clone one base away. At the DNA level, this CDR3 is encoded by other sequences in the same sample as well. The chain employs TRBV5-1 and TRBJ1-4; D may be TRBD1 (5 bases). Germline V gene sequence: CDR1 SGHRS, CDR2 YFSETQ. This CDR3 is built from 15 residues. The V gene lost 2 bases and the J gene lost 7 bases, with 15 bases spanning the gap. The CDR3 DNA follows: TGCGCCAGCAGCTTCGGCAGGGTGTACGGTGAAAAACTGTTTTTT. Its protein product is CASSFGRVYGEKLFF.

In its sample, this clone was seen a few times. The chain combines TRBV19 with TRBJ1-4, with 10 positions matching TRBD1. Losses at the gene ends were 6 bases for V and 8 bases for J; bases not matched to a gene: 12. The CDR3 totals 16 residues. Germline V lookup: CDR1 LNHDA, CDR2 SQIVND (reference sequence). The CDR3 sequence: CASSPPGQGDQEKLFF. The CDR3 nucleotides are TGTGCCAGTAGCCCCCCCGGACAGGGGGATCAGGAAAAACTGTTTTTT.

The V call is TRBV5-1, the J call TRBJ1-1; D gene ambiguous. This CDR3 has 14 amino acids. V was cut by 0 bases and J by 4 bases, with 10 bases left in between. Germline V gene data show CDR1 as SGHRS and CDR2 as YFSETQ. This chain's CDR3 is CASSLEQYGTEAFF. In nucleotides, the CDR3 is TGCGCCAGCAGCTTGGAACAGTATGGCACTGAAGCTTTCTTT.

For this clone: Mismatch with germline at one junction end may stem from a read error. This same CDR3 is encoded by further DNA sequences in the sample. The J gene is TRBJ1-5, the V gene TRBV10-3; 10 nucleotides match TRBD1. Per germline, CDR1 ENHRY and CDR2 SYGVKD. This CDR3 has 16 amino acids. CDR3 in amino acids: CAISSSSGTGDQPQHF. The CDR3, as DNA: TGTGCCATCAGTTCTTCCTCCGGGACAGGGGATCAGCCCCAGCACTTT.

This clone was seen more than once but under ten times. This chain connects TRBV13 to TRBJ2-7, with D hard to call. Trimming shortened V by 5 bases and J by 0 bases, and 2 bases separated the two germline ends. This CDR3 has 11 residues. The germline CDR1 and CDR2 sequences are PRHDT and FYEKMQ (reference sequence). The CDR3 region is CASSLSYEQYF. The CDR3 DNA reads TGTGCCAGCAGCCTCTCCTACGAGCAGTACTTC.

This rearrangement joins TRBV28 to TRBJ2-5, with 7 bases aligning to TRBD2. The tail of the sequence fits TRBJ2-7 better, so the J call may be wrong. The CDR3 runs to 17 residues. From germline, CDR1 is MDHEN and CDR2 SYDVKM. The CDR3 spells CASSTPRAGVRSYEQYF. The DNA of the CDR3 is TGTGCCAGCAGCACCCCAAGGGCGGGAGTCCGATCCTACGAGCAGTACTTC.

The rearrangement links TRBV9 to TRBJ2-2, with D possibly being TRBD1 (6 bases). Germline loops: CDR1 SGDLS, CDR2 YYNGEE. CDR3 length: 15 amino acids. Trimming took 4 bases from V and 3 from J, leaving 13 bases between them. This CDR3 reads CASSPSDSYTGELFF. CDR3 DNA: TGTGCCAGCAGCCCCTCGGACAGTTACACCGGGGAGCTGTTTTTT.

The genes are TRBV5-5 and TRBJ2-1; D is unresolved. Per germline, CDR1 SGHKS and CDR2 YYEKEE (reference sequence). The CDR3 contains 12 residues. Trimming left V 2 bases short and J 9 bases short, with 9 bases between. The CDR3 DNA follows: TGTGCCAGCAGCTTCATCCGGAGTGAGCAGTTCTTC. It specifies CASSFIRSEQFF.

The CDR3 nucleotides read TGCGCCAGCAGCTCGGGCGCGGGGAACGGGCGTGAAAAACTGTTTTTT. It is translated as CASSSGAGNGREKLFF. The rearrangement uses TRBV4-1 and TRBJ1-4; unclear D gene. The ends were cut back, 5 bases at V and 7 bases at J, with 20 bases in the middle. CDR3 size: 16 residues. Germline V CDR1 and CDR2: MGHRA, YSYEKL.

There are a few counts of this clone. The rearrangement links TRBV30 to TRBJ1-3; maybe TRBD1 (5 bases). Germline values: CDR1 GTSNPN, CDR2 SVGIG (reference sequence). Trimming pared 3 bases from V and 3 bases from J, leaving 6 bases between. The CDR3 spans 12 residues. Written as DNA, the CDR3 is TGTGCCTGGAGCAGGGATGGAAACACCATATATTTT. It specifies CAWSRDGNTIYF.

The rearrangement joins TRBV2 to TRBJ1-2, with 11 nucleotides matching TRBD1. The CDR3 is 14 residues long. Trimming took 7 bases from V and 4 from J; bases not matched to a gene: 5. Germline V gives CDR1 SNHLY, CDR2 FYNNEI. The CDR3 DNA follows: TGTGCCAGCATCCGGGACAGGGGGGCCTATGGCTACACCTTC. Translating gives CASIRDRGAYGYTF.

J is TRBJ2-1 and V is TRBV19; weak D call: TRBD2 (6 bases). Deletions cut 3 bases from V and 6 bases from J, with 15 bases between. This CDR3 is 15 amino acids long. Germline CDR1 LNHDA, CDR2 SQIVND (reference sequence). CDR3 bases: TGTGCCAGTAGTATCAGGACGGGAGTCGGCAATGAGCAGTTCTTC. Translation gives CASSIRTGVGNEQFF.

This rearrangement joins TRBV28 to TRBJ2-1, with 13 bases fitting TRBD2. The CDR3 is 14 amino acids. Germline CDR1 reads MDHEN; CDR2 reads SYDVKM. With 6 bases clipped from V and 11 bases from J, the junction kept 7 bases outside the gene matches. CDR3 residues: CASSDPGLAGKQFF. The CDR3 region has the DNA TGTGCCAGCAGCGATCCGGGACTAGCGGGGAAGCAGTTCTTC.

The CDR3 region is CASRALPPGETQYF. CDR3 DNA: TGTGCCAGCAGAGCGCTTCCCCCCGGGGAGACCCAGTACTTC. The chain couples TRBV27 to TRBJ2-5, with D unresolved. Germline-derived CDR1 and CDR2 are MNHEY and SMNVEV (reference sequence). The CDR3 extends over 14 amino acids. Trimming took off 6 bases at V and 5 bases at J, with 16 bases between the two ends.

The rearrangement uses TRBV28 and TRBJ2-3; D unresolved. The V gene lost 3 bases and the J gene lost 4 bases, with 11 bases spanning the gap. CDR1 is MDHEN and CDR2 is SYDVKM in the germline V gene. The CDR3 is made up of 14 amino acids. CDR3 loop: CASSFRVPADTQYF. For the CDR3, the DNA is TGTGCCAGCAGTTTTCGAGTCCCCGCAGATACGCAGTATTTT.

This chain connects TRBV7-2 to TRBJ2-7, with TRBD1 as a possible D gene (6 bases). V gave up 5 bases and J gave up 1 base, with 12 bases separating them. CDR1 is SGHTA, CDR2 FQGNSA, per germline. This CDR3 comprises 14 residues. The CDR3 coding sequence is TGTGCCAGCAGCCCCGGGACACTGTCCTACGAGCAGTACTTC. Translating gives CASSPGTLSYEQYF.

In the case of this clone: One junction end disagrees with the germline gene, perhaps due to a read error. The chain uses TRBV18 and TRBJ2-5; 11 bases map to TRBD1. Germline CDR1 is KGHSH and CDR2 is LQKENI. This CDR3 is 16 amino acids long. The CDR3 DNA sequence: TGTGCCAGCTCGCCACGAGGGACAGGGGGCCAAGAGACCCAGTACTTC. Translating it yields CASSPRGTGGQETQYF.

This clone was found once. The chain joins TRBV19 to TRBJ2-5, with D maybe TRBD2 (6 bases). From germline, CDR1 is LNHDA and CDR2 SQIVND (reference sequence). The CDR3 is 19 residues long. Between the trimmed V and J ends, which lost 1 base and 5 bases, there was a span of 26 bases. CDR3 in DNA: TGTGCCAGTAGTATAGTCCACCGGGGGAGCGGGCGTTACTCGGAGACCCAGTACTTC. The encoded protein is CASSIVHRGSGRYSETQYF.

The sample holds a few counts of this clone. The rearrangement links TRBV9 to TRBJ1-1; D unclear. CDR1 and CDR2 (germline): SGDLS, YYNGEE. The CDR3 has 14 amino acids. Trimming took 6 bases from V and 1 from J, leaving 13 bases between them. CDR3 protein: CASNRLASNTEAFF. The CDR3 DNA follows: TGTGCCAGCAACCGCTTAGCGTCGAACACTGAAGCTTTCTTT. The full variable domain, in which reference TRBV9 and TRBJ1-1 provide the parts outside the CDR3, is DSGVTQTPKHLITATGQRVTLRCSPRSGDLSVYWYQQSLDQGLQFLIQYYNGEERAKGNILERFSAQQFPDLHSELNLSSLELGDSALYFCASNRLASNTEAFFGQGTRLTVV.

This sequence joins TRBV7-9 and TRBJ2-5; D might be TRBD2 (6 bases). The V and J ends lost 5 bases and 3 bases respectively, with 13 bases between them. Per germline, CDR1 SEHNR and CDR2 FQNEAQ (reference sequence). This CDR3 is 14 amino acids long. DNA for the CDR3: TGTGCCAGCAGCGAGTTTAGCGGAAAAGAGACCCAGTACTTC. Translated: CASSEFSGKETQYF.

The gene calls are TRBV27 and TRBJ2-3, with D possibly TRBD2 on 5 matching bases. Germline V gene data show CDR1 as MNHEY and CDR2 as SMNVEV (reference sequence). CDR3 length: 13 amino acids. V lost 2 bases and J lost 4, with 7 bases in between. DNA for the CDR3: TGTGCCAGCAGTTTAGTCGGGGCAGATACGCAGTATTTT. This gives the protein CASSLVGADTQYF.

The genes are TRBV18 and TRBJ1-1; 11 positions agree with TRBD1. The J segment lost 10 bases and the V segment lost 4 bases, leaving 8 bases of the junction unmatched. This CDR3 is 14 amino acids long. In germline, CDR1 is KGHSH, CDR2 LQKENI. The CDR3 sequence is CASSLQDRGRAAFF. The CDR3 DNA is TGTGCCAGCTCACTGCAGGACAGGGGGCGGGCAGCTTTCTTT.

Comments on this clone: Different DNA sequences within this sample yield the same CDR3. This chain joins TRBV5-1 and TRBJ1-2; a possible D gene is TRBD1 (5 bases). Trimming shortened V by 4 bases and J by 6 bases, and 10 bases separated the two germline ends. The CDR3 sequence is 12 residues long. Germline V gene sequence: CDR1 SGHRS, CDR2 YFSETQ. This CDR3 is CASSLQGDGYTF. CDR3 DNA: TGCGCCAGCAGCCTCCAGGGCGATGGCTACACCTTC.

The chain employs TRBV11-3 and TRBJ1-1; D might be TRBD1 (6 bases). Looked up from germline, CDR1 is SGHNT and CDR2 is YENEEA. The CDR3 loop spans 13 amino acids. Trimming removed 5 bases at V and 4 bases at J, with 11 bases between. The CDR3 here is CASSARGTTEAFF. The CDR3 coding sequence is TGTGCCAGCAGCGCCAGGGGTACCACTGAAGCTTTCTTT.

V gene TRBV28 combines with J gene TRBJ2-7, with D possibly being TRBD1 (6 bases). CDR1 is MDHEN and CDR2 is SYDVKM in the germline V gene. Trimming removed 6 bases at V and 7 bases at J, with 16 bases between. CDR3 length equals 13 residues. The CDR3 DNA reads TGTGCCAGCAGATTGACAGGACCCAGGGAGCAGTACTTC. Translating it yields CASRLTGPREQYF.

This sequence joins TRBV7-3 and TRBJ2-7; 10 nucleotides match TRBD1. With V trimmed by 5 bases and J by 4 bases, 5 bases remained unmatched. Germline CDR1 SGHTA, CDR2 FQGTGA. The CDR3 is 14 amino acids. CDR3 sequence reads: CASSEGGQGYEQYF. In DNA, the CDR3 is TGTGCCAGCAGCGAGGGGGGACAGGGGTACGAGCAGTACTTC.